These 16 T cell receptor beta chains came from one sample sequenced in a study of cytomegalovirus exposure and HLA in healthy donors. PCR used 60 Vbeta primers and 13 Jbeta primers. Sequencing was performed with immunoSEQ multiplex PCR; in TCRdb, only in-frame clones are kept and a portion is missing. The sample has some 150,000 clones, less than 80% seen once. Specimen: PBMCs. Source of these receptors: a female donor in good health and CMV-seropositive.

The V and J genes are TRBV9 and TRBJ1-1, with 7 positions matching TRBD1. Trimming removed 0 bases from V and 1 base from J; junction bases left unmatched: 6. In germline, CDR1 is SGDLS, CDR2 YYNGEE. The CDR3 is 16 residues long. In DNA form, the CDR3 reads TGTGCCAGCAGCGTAGGTACAGGGGTAACGAACACTGAAGCTTTCTTT. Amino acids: CASSVGTGVTNTEAFF.

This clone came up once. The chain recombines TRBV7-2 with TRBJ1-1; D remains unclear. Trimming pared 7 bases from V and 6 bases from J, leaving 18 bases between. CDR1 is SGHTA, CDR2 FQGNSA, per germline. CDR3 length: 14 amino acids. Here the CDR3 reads CASNSDGNGAEAFF. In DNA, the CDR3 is TGTGCCAGCAACTCCGACGGGAATGGGGCTGAAGCTTTCTTT.

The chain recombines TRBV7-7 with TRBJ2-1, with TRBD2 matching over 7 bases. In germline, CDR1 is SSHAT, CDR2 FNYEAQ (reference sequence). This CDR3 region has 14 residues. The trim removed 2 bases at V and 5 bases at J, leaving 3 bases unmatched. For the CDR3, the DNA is TGTGCCAGCAGCTTAAGCCTAGCGGACAATGAGCAGTTCTTC. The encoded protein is CASSLSLADNEQFF.

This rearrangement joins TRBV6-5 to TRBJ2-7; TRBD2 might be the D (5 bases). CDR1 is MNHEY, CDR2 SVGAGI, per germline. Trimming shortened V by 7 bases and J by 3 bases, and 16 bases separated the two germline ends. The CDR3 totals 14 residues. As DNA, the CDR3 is TGTGCCAGCATGGCGAGGGCGGGCAGCTACGAGCAGTACTTC. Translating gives CASMARAGSYEQYF.

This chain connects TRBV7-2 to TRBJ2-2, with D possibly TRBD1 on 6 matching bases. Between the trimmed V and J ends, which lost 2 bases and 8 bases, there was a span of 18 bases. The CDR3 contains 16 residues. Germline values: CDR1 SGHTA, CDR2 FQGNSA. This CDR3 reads CASSLSAVGATGELFF. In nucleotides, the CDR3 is TGTGCCAGCAGCTTATCCGCCGTGGGGGCAACTGGGGAGCTGTTTTTT.

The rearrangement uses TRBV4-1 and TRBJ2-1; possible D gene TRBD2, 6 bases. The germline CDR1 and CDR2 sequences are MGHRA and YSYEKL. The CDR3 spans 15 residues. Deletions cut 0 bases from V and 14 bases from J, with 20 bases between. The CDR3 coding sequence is TGCGCCAGCAGCCAAGACGAGGGAGGAGGGTATAGTAAGTTCTTC. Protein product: CASSQDEGGGYSKFF.

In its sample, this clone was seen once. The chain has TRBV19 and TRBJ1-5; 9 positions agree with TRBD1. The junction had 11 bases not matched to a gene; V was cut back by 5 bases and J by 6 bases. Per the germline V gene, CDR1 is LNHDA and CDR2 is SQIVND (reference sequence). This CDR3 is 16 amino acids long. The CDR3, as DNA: TGTGCCAGTAGTCTTCCGGGACAGGGAGGGTTTCAGCCCCAGCATTTT. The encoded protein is CASSLPGQGGFQPQHF.

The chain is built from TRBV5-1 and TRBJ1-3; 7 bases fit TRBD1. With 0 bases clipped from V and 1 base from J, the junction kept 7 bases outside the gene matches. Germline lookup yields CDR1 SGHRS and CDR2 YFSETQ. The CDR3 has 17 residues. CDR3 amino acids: CASSLDQGVRSGNTIYF. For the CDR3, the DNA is TGCGCCAGCAGCTTGGACCAGGGGGTCAGATCTGGAAACACCATATATTTT. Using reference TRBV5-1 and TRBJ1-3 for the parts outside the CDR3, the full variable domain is KAGVTQTPRYLIKTRGQQVTLSCSPISGHRSVSWYQQTPGQGLQFLFEYFSETQRNKGNFPGRFSGRQFSNSRSEMNVSTLELGDSALYLCASSLDQGVRSGNTIYFGEGSWLTVV.

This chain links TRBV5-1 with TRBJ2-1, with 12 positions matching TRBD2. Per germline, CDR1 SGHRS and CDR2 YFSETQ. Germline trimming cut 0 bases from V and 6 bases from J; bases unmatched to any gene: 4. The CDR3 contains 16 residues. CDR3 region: CASSLAPSGGGNEQFF. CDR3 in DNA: TGCGCCAGCAGCTTGGCTCCTAGCGGGGGGGGCAATGAGCAGTTCTTC. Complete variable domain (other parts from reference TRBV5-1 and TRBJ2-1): KAGVTQTPRYLIKTRGQQVTLSCSPISGHRSVSWYQQTPGQGLQFLFEYFSETQRNKGNFPGRFSGRQFSNSRSEMNVSTLELGDSALYLCASSLAPSGGGNEQFFGPGTRLTVL.

This CDR3 reads CASSPPGTSEYNEQFF. The CDR3 region has the DNA TGTGCCAGCTCACCACCCGGGACTAGCGAATACAATGAGCAGTTCTTC. The chain recombines TRBV18 with TRBJ2-1, with 10 bases matching TRBD2. This CDR3 is 16 amino acids long. Germline CDR1 is KGHSH and CDR2 is LQKENI. V shed 0 bases and J 4 bases; nucleotides not matched to a gene: 3.

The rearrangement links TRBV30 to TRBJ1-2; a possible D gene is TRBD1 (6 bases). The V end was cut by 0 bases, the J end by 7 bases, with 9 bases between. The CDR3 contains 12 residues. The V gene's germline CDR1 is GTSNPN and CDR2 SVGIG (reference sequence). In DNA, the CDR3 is TGTGCCTGGAGTGTACAGGGTCTTGGCTACACCTTC. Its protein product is CAWSVQGLGYTF.

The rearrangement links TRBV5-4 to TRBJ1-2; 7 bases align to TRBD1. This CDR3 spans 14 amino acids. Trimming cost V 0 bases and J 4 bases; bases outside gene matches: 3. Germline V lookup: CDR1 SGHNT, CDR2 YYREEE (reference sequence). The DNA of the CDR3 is TGTGCCAGCAGCTTGGGACAGGGTTCCTATGGCTACACCTTC. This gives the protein CASSLGQGSYGYTF.

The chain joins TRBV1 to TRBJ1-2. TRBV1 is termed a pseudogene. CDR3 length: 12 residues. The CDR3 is CTSSPKDSGYTF. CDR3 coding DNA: TGCACCAGCAGCCCTAAAGATTCTGGCTACACCTTC.

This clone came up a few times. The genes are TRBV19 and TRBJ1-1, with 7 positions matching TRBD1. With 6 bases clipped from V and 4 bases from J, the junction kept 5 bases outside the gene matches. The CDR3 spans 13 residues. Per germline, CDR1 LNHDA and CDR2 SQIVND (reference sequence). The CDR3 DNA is TGTGCCAGTAGCAGGAGGGGGCTCACTGAAGCTTTCTTT. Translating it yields CASSRRGLTEAFF.

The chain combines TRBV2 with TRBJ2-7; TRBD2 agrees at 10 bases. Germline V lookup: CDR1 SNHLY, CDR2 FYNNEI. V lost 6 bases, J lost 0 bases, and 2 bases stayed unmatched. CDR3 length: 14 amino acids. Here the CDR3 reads CASSRLAGSYEQYF. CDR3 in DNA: TGTGCCAGCAGCCGACTAGCGGGCTCCTACGAGCAGTACTTC.

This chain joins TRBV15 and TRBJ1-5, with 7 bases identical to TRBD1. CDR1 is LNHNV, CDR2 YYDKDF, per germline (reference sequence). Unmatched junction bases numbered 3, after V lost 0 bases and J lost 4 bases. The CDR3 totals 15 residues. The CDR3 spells CATSRDLGQNQPQHF. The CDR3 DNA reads TGTGCCACCAGCAGAGATCTGGGACAGAATCAGCCCCAGCATTTT.